These 22 T cell receptor beta chains were all obtained from the same sample, sequenced in a study of early T cells in non-severe SARS-CoV-2 infection. One entry per CDR3 protein results from TCRdb running MiXCR on the 5' RACE reads. The table lists about 39,000 distinct CDR3 sequences, under 4.5% of them singletons. Sequencing was carried out using whole blood. These receptors originate from an adult who was a healthcare worker with PCR-confirmed SARS-CoV-2 infection or an uninfected control (not recorded which).

This clonotype was seen repeatedly, ten times or more. The rearrangement joins TRBV19 to TRBJ1-2; D is ambiguous. The CDR3 has 13 amino acids. With 2 bases removed from V and 4 bases from J, the gap between germline ends came to 8 bases. Germline V lookup: CDR1 LNHDA, CDR2 SQIVND (reference sequence). The CDR3 DNA is TGTGCCAGTAGTATACTGGAAAGCTATGGCTACACCTTC. Amino acids: CASSILESYGYTF.

This clonotype was picked up a small number of times. CDR3 amino acids: CASSVGRASYEQYF. The CDR3 nucleotides are TGTGCCAGCAGCGTGGGACGTGCATCCTACGAGCAGTACTTC. This sequence joins TRBV5-6 and TRBJ2-7; D is possibly TRBD1 or TRBD2 (5 bases each). This CDR3 has 14 amino acids. Trimming stripped 4 bases from V and 1 base from J, with 12 bases between. Germline V gene sequence: CDR1 SGHDT, CDR2 YYEEEE.

This clonotype has a handful of counts. The V and J genes are TRBV20-1 and TRBJ1-4; 8 nucleotides line up with TRBD1. The germline V gene has CDR1 DFQATT and CDR2 SNEGSKA (reference sequence). Germline trimming cut 7 bases from V and 7 bases from J; bases unmatched to any gene: 5. This CDR3 has 12 residues. CDR3 residues: CSGQGKGEKLFF. DNA for the CDR3: TGCAGTGGACAGGGGAAGGGTGAAAAACTGTTTTTT.

The chain has TRBV6-4 and TRBJ2-2; weak D call: TRBD1 (5 bases). The CDR3 is 13 residues long. V lost 7 bases and J 0 bases, leaving 6 bases between the germline ends. Germline CDR1 and CDR2: MRHNA and SNTAGT. CDR3 sequence: CASMDTNTGELFF. The CDR3 coding sequence is TGTGCCAGCATGGACACGAACACCGGGGAGCTGTTTTTT.

This clonotype was seen at least ten times. The J gene is TRBJ2-7, the V gene TRBV19; 10 bases match TRBD1. Per the germline V gene, CDR1 is LNHDA and CDR2 is SQIVND (reference sequence). The trim removed 5 bases at V and 6 bases at J, leaving 7 bases unmatched. The CDR3 consists of 14 residues. CDR3 DNA: TGTGCCAGTAGTCCCCGGACAGGGGGGAGCGAGCAGTACTTC. This encodes CASSPRTGGSEQYF.

Only a few counts were recorded for this clonotype. The chain carries TRBV14 and TRBJ2-7, with a possible D match to TRBD2 (6 bases). CDR3 size: 16 residues. Between the trimmed V and J ends, which lost 2 bases and 3 bases, there was a span of 17 bases. In germline, CDR1 is SGHDN, CDR2 FVKESK. The CDR3 DNA follows: TGTGCCAGCAGCCAAAACGCCGGAGGGGCGATCTACGAGCAGTACTTC. Translation: CASSQNAGGAIYEQYF.

This clonotype was picked up many times. The V and J genes are TRBV20-1 and TRBJ2-5; 13 bases align to TRBD2. CDR1 DFQATT and CDR2 SNEGSKA come from the germline V gene (reference sequence). J was trimmed by 5 bases and V by 6 bases; bases with no gene match: 6. The CDR3 covers 14 residues. The CDR3 bases are TGCAGTGCCATTAGGACTAGCGGGAGCGAGACCCAGTACTTC. Translation: CSAIRTSGSETQYF.

The table lists this clonotype with many counts. V and J are TRBV7-8 and TRBJ2-5; D remains ambiguous. Germline-derived CDR1 and CDR2 are SGHVS and FQNEAQ. The length of the CDR3 is 16 residues. V was shortened by 1 base and J by 0 bases, with 12 bases between the two germline ends. The CDR3 reads CASSLGRRQNQETQYF. The CDR3 nucleotides are TGTGCCAGCAGCTTAGGTAGACGGCAGAACCAAGAGACCCAGTACTTC.

In its sample, this clonotype was seen many times. The chain joins TRBV12-5 to TRBJ1-1; no clear D gene. Germline V gene sequence: CDR1 LGHNT, CDR2 FRNRAP. The CDR3 consists of 15 residues. Trimming took off 5 bases at V and 3 bases at J, with 16 bases between the two ends. In DNA, the CDR3 is TGTGCTAGTGGTCACGACCTAAGTGGGGACACTGAAGCTTTCTTT. Its translation is CASGHDLSGDTEAFF. Full variable domain (outside the CDR3, taken from reference TRBV12-5 and TRBJ1-1): DARVTQTPRHKVTEMGQEVTMRCQPILGHNTVFWYRQTMMQGLELLAYFRNRAPLDDSGMPKDRFSAEMPDATLATLKIQPSEPRDSAVYFCASGHDLSGDTEAFFGQGTRLTVV.

This clonotype has at least ten counts. This chain connects TRBV11-2 to TRBJ2-7; D unclear. V gave up 5 bases and J gave up 3 bases, with 11 bases separating them. Germline lookup yields CDR1 SGHAT and CDR2 FQNNGV. The CDR3 totals 13 residues. This CDR3 reads CASSLGVNYEQYF. In nucleotides, the CDR3 is TGTGCCAGCAGCCTGGGCGTGAACTACGAGCAGTACTTC.

This rearrangement joins TRBV18 to TRBJ2-1, with a possible D match to TRBD1 (6 bases). CDR1 is KGHSH, CDR2 LQKENI, per germline. The CDR3 spans 14 residues. V gave up 5 bases and J gave up 6 bases, with 14 bases separating them. The CDR3 nucleotides read TGTGCCAGCTCATCCCAGACAGGAGGCAATGAGCAGTTCTTC. Encoded protein: CASSSQTGGNEQFF.

The J gene is TRBJ2-5, the V gene TRBV6-5; D might be TRBD2 (6 bases). The CDR3 loop spans 13 amino acids. Looked up from germline, CDR1 is MNHEY and CDR2 is SVGAGI. The ends were cut back, 4 bases at V and 6 bases at J, with 12 bases in the middle. The CDR3 sequence is CASSFPGSQTQYF. The CDR3 DNA follows: TGTGCCAGCAGTTTCCCCGGGAGTCAGACCCAGTACTTC.

This clonotype appeared many times. Relative to the germline gene, one junction end is altered; a read error may explain this. The chain has TRBV24-1 and TRBJ1-4; 7 bases are shared with TRBD1. There are 8 residues in the CDR3. From germline, CDR1 is KGHDR and CDR2 SFDVKD. The CDR3 reads CATKGQPF. CDR3 in DNA: TGTGCCACCAAGGGACAGCCTTTT.

Ten or more counts support this clonotype. This chain's CDR3 is CASSPCKRGNCYEQYF. The CDR3 bases are TGTGCCAGTAGCCCTTGTAAAAGGGGGAATTGTTACGAGCAGTACTTC. The V and J genes are TRBV19 and TRBJ2-7; a possible D gene is TRBD1 (6 bases). The CDR3 loop spans 16 amino acids. V was shortened by 6 bases and J by 4 bases, with 22 bases between the two germline ends. Looked up from germline, CDR1 is LNHDA and CDR2 is SQIVND (reference sequence).

At least ten counts were recorded for this clonotype. V and J are TRBV14 and TRBJ2-1, with 14 bases that match TRBD2. Germline V gene lookup returns CDR1 SGHDN and CDR2 FVKESK. The CDR3 consists of 16 residues. With 0 bases clipped from V and 13 bases from J, the junction kept 8 bases outside the gene matches. CDR3 nucleotide sequence: TGTGCCAGCAGCCAAGATCGGACTAGCGGGAGGCCGATTCAGTTCTTC. It yields the protein CASSQDRTSGRPIQFF. The full variable domain, its missing parts supplied by reference TRBV14 and TRBJ2-1, is EAGVTQFPSHSVIEKGQTVTLRCDPISGHDNLYWYRRVMGKEIKFLLHFVKESKQDESGMPNNRFLAERTGGTYSTLKVQPAELEDSGVYFCASSQDRTSGRPIQFFGPGTRLTVL.

This clonotype appeared many times. V is TRBV7-3 and J is TRBJ2-3, with a weak D call TRBD1 (5 bases). Germline loops: CDR1 SGHTA, CDR2 FQGTGA. The CDR3 covers 16 residues. V was shortened by 2 bases and J by 6 bases, with 18 bases between the two germline ends. The CDR3 DNA reads as TGTGCCAGCAGCTTAGGGCAGGGTGGATCGACGGATACGCAGTATTTT. Translating gives CASSLGQGGSTDTQYF. Variable domain in full (rest from reference TRBV7-3 and TRBJ2-3): GAGVSQTPSNKVTEKGKYVELRCDPISGHTALYWYRQSLGQGPEFLIYFQGTGAADDSGLPNDRFFAVRPEGSVSTLKIQRTERGDSAVYLCASSLGQGGSTDTQYFGPGTRLTVL.

In this sample, this clonotype turned up many times. The rearrangement uses TRBV5-1 and TRBJ2-1, with D possibly matching TRBD1 (5 bases). Trimming removed 0 bases at V and 10 bases at J, with 11 bases between. Germline V CDR1 and CDR2: SGHRS, YFSETQ. The length of the CDR3 is 13 residues. CDR3 sequence reads: CASSLGRVGEQFF. The CDR3 DNA follows: TGCGCCAGCAGCTTGGGCAGGGTTGGCGAGCAGTTCTTC.

This clonotype was seen at least ten times. This chain's CDR3 is CASRRQGGYGYTF. DNA of the CDR3: TGTGCCAGTAGGCGACAGGGCGGCTATGGCTACACCTTC. The chain carries TRBV19 and TRBJ1-2; 7 nucleotides line up with TRBD1. The ends lost 6 bases at V and 4 bases at J; junction bases unmatched: 5. The CDR3 contains 13 residues. CDR1 LNHDA and CDR2 SQIVND come from the germline V gene (reference sequence).

This clonotype was observed at least ten times. The chain combines TRBV6-6 with TRBJ1-5; possible D gene TRBD1, 5 bases. From germline, CDR1 is MNHNY and CDR2 SVGAGI (reference sequence). The CDR3 is 16 amino acids. Trimming removed 0 bases at V and 2 bases at J, with 11 bases between. As DNA, the CDR3 is TGTGCCAGCAGTTACTCTTTCAGGGACGGCAATCAGCCCCAGCATTTT. As protein: CASSYSFRDGNQPQHF.

The chain is built from TRBV19 and TRBJ2-2, with D possibly being TRBD2 (6 bases). The CDR3 loop spans 16 amino acids. Germline V CDR1 and CDR2: LNHDA, SQIVND (reference sequence). Trimming left V 4 bases short and J 1 base short, with 13 bases between. As DNA, the CDR3 is TGTGCCAGTAGTAAATTTGGTAGCGGGAACACCGGGGAGCTGTTTTTT. This encodes CASSKFGSGNTGELFF.

This clonotype was detected many times. The rearrangement links TRBV20-1 to TRBJ2-1; tentative D call: TRBD2 (6 bases). The ends were cut back, 5 bases at V and 5 bases at J, with 19 bases in the middle. Germline V gene sequence: CDR1 DFQATT, CDR2 SNEGSKA (reference sequence). The CDR3 runs 15 residues. CDR3 sequence reads: CSACPGERADNEQFF. The CDR3 DNA reads as TGCAGTGCTTGTCCCGGGGAGCGGGCAGACAATGAGCAGTTCTTC.

This clonotype was picked up many times. This rearrangement joins TRBV5-5 to TRBJ2-1; tentative D call: TRBD2 (5 bases). V was cut by 4 bases and J by 3 bases, with 17 bases left in between. This CDR3 has 16 amino acids. Germline-derived CDR1 and CDR2 are SGHKS and YYEKEE (reference sequence). DNA of the CDR3: TGTGCCAGCAGCGCAACCGGGGTAAACTACTACAATGAGCAGTTCTTC. Protein product: CASSATGVNYYNEQFF.